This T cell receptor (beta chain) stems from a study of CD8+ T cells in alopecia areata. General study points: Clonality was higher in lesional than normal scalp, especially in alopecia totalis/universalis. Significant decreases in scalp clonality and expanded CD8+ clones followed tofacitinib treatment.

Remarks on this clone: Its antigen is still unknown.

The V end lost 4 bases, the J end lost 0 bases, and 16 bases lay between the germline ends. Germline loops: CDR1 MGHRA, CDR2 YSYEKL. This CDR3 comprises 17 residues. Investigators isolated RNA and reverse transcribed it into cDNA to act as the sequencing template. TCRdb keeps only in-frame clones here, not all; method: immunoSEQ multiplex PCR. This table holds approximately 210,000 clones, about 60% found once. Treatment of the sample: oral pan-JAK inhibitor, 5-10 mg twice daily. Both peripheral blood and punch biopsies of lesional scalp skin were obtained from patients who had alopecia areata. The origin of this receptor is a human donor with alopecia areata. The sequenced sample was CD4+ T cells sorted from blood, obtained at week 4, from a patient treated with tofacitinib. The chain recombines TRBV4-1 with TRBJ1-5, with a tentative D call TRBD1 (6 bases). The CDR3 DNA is TGCGCCAGCAGCCGTGTACCTGGACAGTTTAGCAATCAGCCCCAGCATTTT. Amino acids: CASSRVPGQFSNQPQHF.